These T cell receptor beta chains were read from a single sample in a study of blood T cell repertoires in COVID-19. Assay used: immunoSEQ multiplex PCR; TCRdb lists only in-frame clones, some missing. The table lists approximately 240,000 clones, 83% of them singletons, with roughly 1.3% in the top ten. The sequenced material came from peripheral blood. Receptors were obtained from a woman in her 30s with COVID-19, enrolled during active disease. The CDR3 runs from the conserved cysteine through the conserved F or W. The D gene is left open where the match is weak. Size is stated for part of the rows, as once, few or many counts, or as a class when the clone is expanded.

v_call,j_call,d_call,clone_size,cdr3_aa,cdr3_nt
TRBV6-1,TRBJ1-5,TRBD1,NA,CASSEGQGARGNQPQHF,TGTGCCAGCAGCGAAGGGCAGGGGGCTCGCGGCAATCAGCCCCAGCATTTT
TRBV4-2,TRBJ1-4,NA,once,CASSQDRASPGEKLFF,TGTGCCAGCAGCCAAGATCGGGCCTCGCCGGGGGAAAAACTGTTTTTT
TRBV7-8,TRBJ1-1,NA,NA,CASSSREVVAFF,TGTGCCAGCAGCTCCCGTGAGGTTGTAGCTTTCTTT
TRBV5-1,TRBJ2-3,TRBD2,NA,CASSLATSGSPDTQYF,TGCGCCAGCAGCTTGGCCACTAGCGGGAGTCCAGATACGCAGTATTTT
TRBV6-5,TRBJ1-4,NA,NA,CASSLQQGYEKLFF,TGTGCCAGCAGTTTACAGCAGGGTTACGAAAAACTGTTTTTT
TRBV11-2,TRBJ2-5,NA,NA,CASSQSPLALQETQYF,TGTGCCAGCAGCCAGAGCCCCTTAGCGTTGCAAGAGACCCAGTACTTC
TRBV11-2,TRBJ2-7,TRBD2,NA,CASSFAGVNEQYF,TGTGCCAGCAGCTTTGCGGGAGTCAACGAGCAGTACTTC
TRBV9,TRBJ2-7,TRBD1,NA,CASSVGTGGVDEQYF,TGTGCCAGCAGCGTAGGGACAGGGGGGGTTGACGAGCAGTACTTC
TRBV7-2,TRBJ1-2,NA,NA,CASSLDGGTNYGYTF,TGTGCCAGCAGCTTAGATGGGGGGACTAACTATGGCTACACCTTC
TRBV11-3,TRBJ2-2,NA,NA,CASSQGTSNTGELFF,TGTGCCAGCAGCCAGGGGACATCTAACACCGGGGAGCTGTTTTTT
TRBV28,TRBJ2-5,TRBD1,NA,CASRQDRVKETQYF,TGTGCCAGCAGACAGGACAGGGTAAAAGAGACCCAGTACTTC
TRBV2,TRBJ2-2,NA,NA,CASSVHGELFF,TGTGCCAGCAGTGTCCACGGGGAGCTGTTTTTT
TRBV7-2,TRBJ1-1,NA,NA,CASSLAGAGLNTEAFF,TGTGCCAGCAGCTTAGCGGGGGCAGGTTTGAACACTGAAGCTTTCTTT
TRBV7-9,TRBJ2-2,NA,NA,CASSPAISGNTGELFF,TGTGCCAGCAGCCCGGCCATTTCGGGGAACACCGGGGAGCTGTTTTTT
TRBV27,TRBJ1-2,NA,NA,CASSVLGGGYGYTF,TGTGCCAGCAGTGTCCTAGGCGGCGGGTATGGCTACACCTTC
TRBV7-2,TRBJ1-2,TRBD1,NA,CASSYSTGLNYGYTF,TGTGCCAGCAGCTACTCGACAGGGCTGAACTATGGCTACACCTTC
TRBV7-9,TRBJ2-7,TRBD2,NA,CASSTTRTRRSYEQYF,TGTGCCAGCAGCACCACCCGGACTAGAAGGTCCTACGAGCAGTACTTC
TRBV3-1/TRBV3-2,TRBJ1-5,NA,NA,CASSQDSGRAQHF,TGTGCCAGCAGCCAAGATAGTGGGCGGGCCCAGCATTTT
TRBV5-4,TRBJ2-2,TRBD2,NA,CASSLPPGLAGENTGELFF,TGTGCCAGCAGCCTGCCCCCGGGACTAGCGGGGGAGAACACCGGGGAGCTGTTTTTT
TRBV19,TRBJ2-2,NA,few,CASSITGMNTGELFF,TGTGCCAGTAGTATTACAGGGATGAACACCGGGGAGCTGTTTTTT
TRBV11-2,TRBJ2-3,TRBD2,NA,CASAGGSHSSTDTQYF,TGTGCCAGCGCGGGGGGGTCCCACTCTAGCACAGATACGCAGTATTTT
TRBV12-3/TRBV12-4,TRBJ1-2,NA,NA,CASRGGNYGYTF,TGTGCCAGCAGGGGGGGTAACTATGGCTACACCTTC
TRBV6-6,TRBJ2-1,TRBD1,NA,CASNEQGAYNEQFF,TGTGCCAGCAATGAGCAGGGGGCCTACAATGAGCAGTTCTTC
TRBV21-1,TRBJ2-2,NA,once,CASRGRGRNGELFF,TGTGCCAGCCGAGGTAGGGGCCGGAACGGGGAGCTGTTTTTT
TRBV30,TRBJ2-7,NA,few,CAWSVATEQYF,TGTGCCTGGAGTGTAGCAACCGAGCAGTACTTC
TRBV6-2/TRBV6-3,TRBJ1-2,NA,NA,CASSRQGGGYTF,TGTGCCAGCAGTCGGCAGGGAGGCGGCTACACCTTC
TRBV19,TRBJ2-3,TRBD1,NA,CASRGQDTDTQYF,TGTGCCAGTAGGGGACAGGACACAGATACGCAGTATTTT
TRBV6-5,TRBJ1-1,NA,NA,CASRIRTVPNTEAFF,TGTGCCAGCAGGATTCGGACAGTGCCGAACACTGAAGCTTTCTTT
TRBV11-2,TRBJ1-4,NA,NA,CASSPARVRSEKLFF,TGTGCCAGCAGCCCAGCCAGGGTTCGGAGTGAAAAACTGTTTTTT
TRBV20-1,TRBJ1-2,TRBD1,NA,CSAAGGYGYTF,TGCAGTGCTGCAGGGGGGTATGGCTACACCTTC
TRBV24-1,TRBJ1-5,NA,once,CATSALDRGDQPQHF,TGTGCCACCAGTGCCTTGGACCGGGGGGATCAGCCCCAGCATTTT
TRBV18,TRBJ1-1,TRBD1,NA,CASSPQDRGGEAFF,TGTGCCAGCTCACCACAGGACAGGGGGGGTGAAGCTTTCTTT
TRBV5-1,TRBJ2-3,TRBD1,once,CASTLRTGLDPDTQYF,TGCGCCAGCACTTTGCGGACAGGACTTGACCCAGATACGCAGTATTTT
TRBV7-7,TRBJ2-5,NA,NA,CASSPLGAGPRGETQYF,TGTGCCAGCAGCCCACTTGGGGCGGGCCCTCGGGGGGAGACCCAGTACTTC
TRBV27,TRBJ1-2,NA,NA,CASTSGVGGYTF,TGTGCCAGCACCTCGGGGGTCGGCGGCTACACCTTC
TRBV5-6,TRBJ2-3,NA,NA,CASSLVGIRERKDTQYF,TGTGCCAGCAGCTTGGTGGGGATTCGGGAGCGGAAAGATACGCAGTATTTT
TRBV14,TRBJ2-1,TRBD1,few,CASSQDRVGEQFF,TGTGCCAGCAGCCAGGACAGGGTGGGTGAGCAGTTCTTC
TRBV2,TRBJ2-7,NA,once,CASSDLPRDEQYF,TGTGCCAGCAGTGACCTCCCACGGGACGAGCAGTACTTC
TRBV9,TRBJ1-1,NA,NA,CASSVGAGQMNTEAFF,TGTGCCAGCAGCGTGGGGGCTGGACAGATGAACACTGAAGCTTTCTTT
TRBV4-3,TRBJ2-1,TRBD2,NA,CASSQDRSGGQNEQFF,TGCGCCAGCAGCCAAGATCGGAGCGGGGGTCAGAATGAGCAGTTCTTC
TRBV9,TRBJ2-1,TRBD2,few,CASSVGAGVYNEQFF,TGTGCCAGCAGCGTAGGGGCGGGGGTCTACAATGAGCAGTTCTTC
TRBV24-1,TRBJ1-2,NA,NA,CATSDNGGANYGYTF,TGTGCCACCAGTGATAATGGAGGGGCTAACTATGGCTACACCTTC
TRBV9,TRBJ2-1,TRBD2,NA,CASSQGLEITNEQFF,TGTGCCAGCAGCCAGGGACTAGAGATAACCAATGAGCAGTTCTTC
TRBV9,TRBJ2-7,NA,NA,CASSVDAGSYEQYF,TGTGCCAGCAGCGTAGACGCAGGCTCCTACGAGCAGTACTTC
TRBV7-8,TRBJ2-3,NA,NA,CASSPLASSTDTQYF,TGTGCCAGCAGCCCTCTAGCGTCTAGCACAGATACGCAGTATTTT
TRBV28,TRBJ2-1,TRBD2,NA,CATSRPSGGANEQFF,TGTGCCACTAGCAGGCCTAGCGGGGGGGCCAATGAGCAGTTCTTC
TRBV4-3,TRBJ1-6,NA,NA,CASSQFTGSSYNSPLHF,TGCGCCAGCAGCCAATTTACGGGGAGCTCCTATAATTCACCCCTCCACTTT